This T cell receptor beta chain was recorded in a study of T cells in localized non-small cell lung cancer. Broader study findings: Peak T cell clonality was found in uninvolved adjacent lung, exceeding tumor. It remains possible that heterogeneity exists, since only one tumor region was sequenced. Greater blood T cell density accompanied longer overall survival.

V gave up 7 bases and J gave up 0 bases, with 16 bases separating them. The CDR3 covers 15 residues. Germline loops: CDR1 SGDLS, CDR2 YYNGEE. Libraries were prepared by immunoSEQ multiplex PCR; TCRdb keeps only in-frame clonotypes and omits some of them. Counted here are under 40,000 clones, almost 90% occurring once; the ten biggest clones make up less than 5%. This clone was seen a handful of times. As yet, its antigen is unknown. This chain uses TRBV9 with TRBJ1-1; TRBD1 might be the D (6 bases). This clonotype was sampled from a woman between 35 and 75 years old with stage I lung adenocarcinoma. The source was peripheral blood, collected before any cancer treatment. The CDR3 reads CASGRGSYMNTEAFF. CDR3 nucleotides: TGTGCCAGCGGAAGGGGGAGTTACATGAACACTGAAGCTTTCTTT.